Below, 23 T cell receptor beta chains from the same sample are listed, as sequenced in a study of T-cell memory formation after mild COVID-19. TCRdb reanalysed the 5' RACE reads using MiXCR and keeps one entry per CDR3 protein. Among approximately 190,000 distinct CDR3 sequences listed, about a sixth were seen once. The sequenced sample consisted of PBMCs or a T cell subset sorted from them (not recorded which). Source of these receptors: an adult woman who had mild COVID-19 (a few samples of this study predate the infection). Cell type and time point are not known.

This clonotype has only a few counts. The V and J genes are TRBV29-1 and TRBJ1-1; 8 bases align to TRBD1. The CDR3 consists of 12 residues. Trimming at V came to 5 bases and at J to 7 bases, leaving 6 bases not matched to a gene. CDR1 and CDR2 from the germline V gene are SQVTM and ANQGSEA. The CDR3 here is CSVLGQGGEAFF. In nucleotides, the CDR3 is TGCAGCGTTCTAGGACAGGGCGGTGAAGCTTTCTTT.

V gene TRBV7-9 combines with J gene TRBJ1-1, with D possibly matching TRBD1 (5 bases). Looked up from germline, CDR1 is SEHNR and CDR2 is FQNEAQ (reference sequence). This CDR3 contains 13 residues. Trimming took 1 base from V and 4 from J, leaving 7 bases between them. In nucleotides, the CDR3 is TGTGCCAGCAGCTTAGAGGGGACCACTGAAGCTTTCTTT. Residues: CASSLEGTTEAFF.

This chain uses TRBV5-1 with TRBJ1-4, with D perhaps TRBD1 (5 bases). There are 12 residues in the CDR3. V was shortened by 5 bases and J by 6 bases, with 8 bases between the two germline ends. Germline CDR1 is SGHRS and CDR2 is YFSETQ. CDR3 sequence reads: CASRDIDEKLFF. Written as DNA, the CDR3 is TGCGCCAGCAGGGACATCGATGAAAAACTGTTTTTT. The whole variable domain, filled in from reference TRBV5-1 and TRBJ1-4, reads KAGVTQTPRYLIKTRGQQVTLSCSPISGHRSVSWYQQTPGQGLQFLFEYFSETQRNKGNFPGRFSGRQFSNSRSEMNVSTLELGDSALYLCASRDIDEKLFFGSGTQLSVL.

This clonotype was observed a handful of times. The rearrangement links TRBV12-3 or TRBV12-4 to TRBJ1-2; no definite D call. CDR3 size: 15 residues. Trimming left V 3 bases short and J 0 bases short, with 11 bases between. CDR3 protein: CASSFFQTSNYGYTF. The CDR3 DNA follows: TGTGCCAGCAGTTTTTTCCAGACGTCTAACTATGGCTACACCTTC.

The sample holds a few counts of this clonotype. The genes are TRBV7-2 and TRBJ1-5; 7 bases match TRBD1. The CDR3 loop spans 14 amino acids. The ends lost 4 bases at V and 3 bases at J; junction bases unmatched: 3. Germline V gene sequence: CDR1 SGHTA, CDR2 FQGNSA. The CDR3 sequence is CASSSTGVNQPQHF. For the CDR3, the DNA is TGTGCCAGCAGCTCAACAGGGGTCAATCAGCCCCAGCATTTT.

This clonotype was seen a handful of times. The V gene is TRBV4-2, the J gene TRBJ2-1; 9 bases are shared with TRBD2. V shed 7 bases and J 6 bases; nucleotides not matched to a gene: 10. In germline, CDR1 is LGHNA, CDR2 YNFKEQ. The CDR3 totals 15 residues. CDR3 coding DNA: TGTGCCAGCACCCAGGGTCTAGCGGGGCTCAATGAGCAGTTCTTC. Its translation is CASTQGLAGLNEQFF.

This clonotype was counted between two and nine times. V gene TRBV6-5 combines with J gene TRBJ1-6; D may be TRBD1 (6 bases). This CDR3 is built from 16 residues. Looked up from germline, CDR1 is MNHEY and CDR2 is SVGAGI. V was pared by 0 bases and J by 8 bases, with 14 bases between. The CDR3 sequence is CASSYSSTGKDSPLHF. The CDR3 nucleotides read TGTGCCAGCAGTTACTCCTCCACAGGGAAGGATTCACCCCTCCACTTT.

This clonotype came up a few times. The chain's CDR3 is CASSPRQSEKLFF. The CDR3 region has the DNA TGTGCCAGCAGCCCACGACAGTCCGAAAAACTGTTTTTT. The V gene is TRBV12-3 or TRBV12-4, the J gene TRBJ1-4; D might be TRBD1 (5 bases). Trimming removed 6 bases from V and 8 bases from J, with 13 bases in between. This CDR3 comprises 13 residues.

At least ten counts were recorded for this clonotype. The CDR3 DNA is TGTGCCAGCAGTTTAGACGAGAACACTGAAGCTTTCTTT. The encoded protein is CASSLDENTEAFF. This rearrangement joins TRBV12-3 or TRBV12-4 to TRBJ1-1; no definite D call. The CDR3 has 13 amino acids. V was cut by 1 base and J by 1 base, with 4 bases left in between.

V is TRBV6-1 and J is TRBJ2-1; TRBD2 agrees at 7 bases. The trim removed 4 bases at V and 3 bases at J, leaving 6 bases unmatched. In germline, CDR1 is MNHNS, CDR2 SASEGT. The CDR3 runs 15 residues. The CDR3 nucleotides read TGTGCCAGCAGTGTCCAGGGAGGGGTCTACAATGAGCAGTTCTTC. Translated, it gives CASSVQGGVYNEQFF.

The sample holds a few counts of this clonotype. This chain links TRBV27 with TRBJ2-7, with TRBD1 matching over 9 bases. The length of the CDR3 is 17 residues. Germline loops: CDR1 MNHEY, CDR2 SMNVEV (reference sequence). V was pared by 2 bases and J by 6 bases, with 14 bases of the junction left unmatched. CDR3 sequence reads: CASSLSPFRQGDFEQYF. CDR3 nucleotide sequence: TGTGCCAGCAGTTTAAGCCCTTTTAGACAGGGGGATTTCGAGCAGTACTTC.

This clonotype was counted only a few times. The chain links TRBV7-8 to TRBJ2-2, with 8 nucleotides matching TRBD2. The CDR3 length is 18 residues. Germline CDR1 is SGHVS and CDR2 is FQNEAQ. Trimming at V came to 3 bases and at J to 7 bases, leaving 16 bases not matched to a gene. The CDR3 spells CASSFLTMAGGENGELFF. The CDR3 DNA sequence: TGTGCCAGCAGCTTCCTCACGATGGCGGGAGGCGAGAACGGGGAGCTGTTTTTT.

The chain carries TRBV7-9 and TRBJ1-6; D not resolved. Germline-derived CDR1 and CDR2 are SEHNR and FQNEAQ (reference sequence). The CDR3 length is 17 residues. V was pared by 1 base and J by 5 bases, with 15 bases between. In DNA, the CDR3 is TGTGCCAGCAGCTTAGGGGCTGTGGCAGACAATAATTCACCCCTCCACTTT. Protein product: CASSLGAVADNNSPLHF.

The rearrangement links TRBV29-1 to TRBJ1-1; the D is unclear. The V end was cut by 6 bases, the J end by 2 bases, with 10 bases between. The germline V gene encodes CDR1 SQVTM and CDR2 ANQGSEA. The CDR3 has 12 residues. The CDR3 DNA reads TGCAGCGTCGCGCACCGTAACACTGAAGCTTTCTTT. It specifies CSVAHRNTEAFF.

This clonotype was observed many times. This rearrangement joins TRBV7-9 to TRBJ2-3; no definite D call. Between the trimmed V and J ends, which lost 5 bases and 6 bases, there was a span of 18 bases. Germline CDR1 SEHNR, CDR2 FQNEAQ (reference sequence). The CDR3 has 15 residues. The CDR3 coding sequence is TGTGCCAGCAGCACCTTACAAGTTGGGGTCGATACGCAGTATTTT. The encoded protein is CASSTLQVGVDTQYF.

This clonotype appeared a few times. The gene calls are TRBV3-1 and TRBJ2-7, with D perhaps being TRBD1 or TRBD2 (5 bases each). CDR3 length: 13 amino acids. V dropped 0 bases and J dropped 7 bases, with 10 bases sitting between them. Germline V gene sequence: CDR1 LGHDT, CDR2 YNNKEL (reference sequence). The CDR3 loop is CASSQELWGEQYF. As DNA, the CDR3 is TGTGCCAGCAGCCAAGAACTGTGGGGGGAGCAGTACTTC.

The chain has TRBV18 and TRBJ1-6, with D maybe TRBD1 (6 bases). This CDR3 is built from 22 residues. Germline V CDR1 and CDR2: KGHSH, LQKENI. Trimming pared 1 base from V and 0 bases from J, leaving 25 bases between. This CDR3 is CASSPRRGGNLMKSSYNSPLHF. CDR3 in DNA: TGTGCCAGCTCACCACGGCGAGGGGGAAACCTGATGAAAAGCTCCTATAATTCACCCCTCCACTTT.

This clonotype was counted at least ten times. The CDR3 bases are TGTGCCACCAGCAGTCCTTTGATCACCGGGGAGCTGTTTTTT. Translated: CATSSPLITGELFF. The chain employs TRBV15 and TRBJ2-2, with D unclear. Germline CDR1 LNHNV, CDR2 YYDKDF (reference sequence). The CDR3 is 14 residues long. Trimming removed 3 bases at V and 4 bases at J, with 9 bases between. The full variable domain, completed using reference TRBV15 and TRBJ2-2, is DAMVIQNPRYQVTQFGKPVTLSCSQTLNHNVMYWYQQKSSQAPKLLFHYYDKDFNNEADTPDNFQSRRPNTSFCFLDIRSPGLGDTAMYLCATSSPLITGELFFGEGSRLTVL.

J is TRBJ2-3 and V is TRBV12-5; D unclear. With 3 bases removed from V and 4 bases from J, the gap between germline ends came to 8 bases. From germline, CDR1 is LGHNT and CDR2 FRNRAP. This CDR3 has 13 residues. CDR3 in DNA: TGTGCTAGTGGTTTTAGAGTCCCAGATACGCAGTATTTT. Translation: CASGFRVPDTQYF.

The chain uses TRBV5-1 and TRBJ2-3, with TRBD1 matching 7 bases. V trimming: 7 bases; J trimming: 0 bases; junction bases outside the gene matches: 17. Germline lookup yields CDR1 SGHRS and CDR2 YFSETQ. This CDR3 is 18 amino acids long. The chain's CDR3 is CASSATGLILASTDTQYF. CDR3 DNA: TGCGCCAGCTCCGCGACAGGGCTCATCCTCGCTAGCACAGATACGCAGTATTTT.

This chain links TRBV7-9 with TRBJ1-2, with D unclear. Germline loops: CDR1 SEHNR, CDR2 FQNEAQ (reference sequence). The CDR3 has 13 amino acids. The V and J ends lost 4 bases and 2 bases respectively, with 8 bases between them. CDR3 coding DNA: TGTGCCAGCAGCTCCCACACCAACTATGGCTACACCTTC. Its protein product is CASSSHTNYGYTF.

This clonotype was seen repeatedly, ten times or more. The rearrangement links TRBV7-9 to TRBJ1-2; D not certain. V lost 2 bases and J lost 8, with 9 bases in between. The CDR3 covers 12 residues. From germline, CDR1 is SEHNR and CDR2 FQNEAQ (reference sequence). The CDR3 is CASSLLPGGYTF. The DNA of the CDR3 is TGTGCCAGCAGCTTACTTCCTGGGGGCTACACCTTC.

The V call is TRBV27, the J call TRBJ2-7; D remains ambiguous. Trimming left V 10 bases short and J 7 bases short, with 14 bases between. In germline, CDR1 is MNHEY, CDR2 SMNVEV (reference sequence). This CDR3 is built from 11 residues. Here the CDR3 DNA reads TGTGCCATAGGTCGGGTATCTGAGCAGTACTTC. Translation: CAIGRVSEQYF.